Ten or more counts support the clone carrying this TCR beta chain. Using constant-segment primers, 5'RACE produced TCR alpha and TCR beta cDNA libraries carrying sample barcodes and UMIs. TCRdb reanalysed the 5' RACE reads using MiXCR and keeps one entry per CDR3 protein. The sample lists about 600,000 distinct CDR3 sequences; 20% to 25% were seen once. This sample was taken from a study of T-cell memory formation after mild COVID-19. Study as a whole: TCR clusters largely stayed donor specific.

The CDR3 has 14 residues. J was trimmed by 1 base and V by 6 bases; bases with no gene match: 4. Germline V gene sequence: CDR1 LGHNA, CDR2 YSLEER. The J gene is TRBJ1-2, the V gene TRBV4-3; 8 bases line up with TRBD1. The sequence came from an adult woman who had mild COVID-19 (a few samples of this study predate the infection). Cell type and time point are not known. The sequencing input was PBMCs or a T cell subset sorted from them (not recorded which). The CDR3 DNA reads TGCGCCAGCAGTCCCGACAGGGGTAACTATGGCTACACCTTC. It codes for CASSPDRGNYGYTF.